The clone carrying this T cell receptor (beta chain) was picked up one time. Some clones are missing from TCRdb's copy, which holds only in-frame ones; the method was immunoSEQ multiplex PCR. The table includes approximately 94,000 clones, around 93% detected once. These data originate in a study of T cell changes during pregnancy in multiple sclerosis. Germline V CDR1 and CDR2: SGHRS, YFSETQ. The CDR3 extends over 14 amino acids. V shed 5 bases and J 3 bases; nucleotides not matched to a gene: 5. The starting material was peripheral blood, obtained after pregnancy. The clonotype was recovered from a female donor with multiple sclerosis, enrolled in a pregnancy study. The rearrangement links TRBV5-1 to TRBJ2-3, with 8 positions matching TRBD2. CDR3 amino acids: CASSREGLTDTQYF. The CDR3 region has the DNA TGCGCCAGCAGTCGGGAGGGCCTAACAGATACGCAGTATTTT.